Below, one T cell receptor (beta chain) is given with its context. Sequencing used immunoSEQ multiplex PCR; TCRdb keeps in-frame clones, though not all of them. Altogether around 260,000 clones are present, around four fifths being singletons, with the ten largest covering 4.6%. The sample comes from a study of blood T cell repertoires in COVID-19. About the study: PBMCs, B-cell-depleted T cells, or T cells provided the cDNA or gDNA that made up the material.

The sequence was collected from a man in his fifties or sixties who had recovered from COVID-19. The sample was peripheral blood.

This CDR3 is CASSRGGPTGELFF. For the CDR3, the DNA is TGCGCCAGCAGCCGGGGAGGGCCCACCGGGGAGCTGTTTTTT. This sequence joins TRBV5-1 and TRBJ2-2; 7 positions match TRBD2. CDR1 and CDR2 (germline): SGHRS, YFSETQ. With 4 bases clipped from V and 4 bases from J, the junction kept 4 bases outside the gene matches. The length of the CDR3 is 14 residues.